What follows are 14 T cell receptor beta chains derived from one specimen sequenced in a study of T cell repertoires in cytomegalovirus infection. Each CDR3 protein is one row after TCRdb ran MiXCR on the reads. This sample yields 700,000 to 900,000 distinct CDR3 sequences, of which about 27% are seen a single time; roughly 14% belongs to the top ten. These receptors' targets are unknown. The input for sequencing was cultured CD8+ T cells from PBMCs, taken from culture after CMV antigen stimulation. The receptors come from a human donor in good health (CMV status not recorded). Some clones in this sample may be carry-over from other donors' samples.

The rearrangement joins TRBV29-1 to TRBJ1-2; D perhaps matches TRBD1 (6 bases). Looked up from germline, CDR1 is SQVTM and CDR2 is ANQGSEA. The germline V and J ends were trimmed by 7 bases and 0 bases, with 12 bases remaining between them. The CDR3 runs to 13 residues. The CDR3 here is CSGTQGTNYGYTF. Here the CDR3 DNA reads TGCAGCGGAACACAGGGAACTAACTATGGCTACACCTTC.

Only a few counts were recorded for this clonotype. The gene calls are TRBV2 and TRBJ2-7; 7 bases are a match to TRBD2. J lost 0 bases, V lost 8 bases, and 16 bases had no gene match. The germline CDR1 and CDR2 sequences are SNHLY and FYNNEI. The CDR3 has 17 residues. The CDR3 region has the DNA TGTGCCAGCCCCCGACTAGCTGGATCTACGAGCTCCTACGAGCAGTACTTC. Amino acids: CASPRLAGSTSSYEQYF.

This clonotype has a handful of counts. The chain carries TRBV6-4 and TRBJ2-2, with D possibly TRBD1 on 6 matching bases. There are 15 residues in the CDR3. V lost 3 bases to trimming and J lost 0 bases, with 8 bases between them. Germline V lookup: CDR1 MRHNA, CDR2 SNTAGT. The CDR3 DNA follows: TGTGCCAGCAGTGAGGGGGCCCCGAACACCGGGGAGCTGTTTTTT. Residues: CASSEGAPNTGELFF.

V gene TRBV13 combines with J gene TRBJ1-1; D gene uncertain. V was shortened by 0 bases and J by 0 bases, with 5 bases between the two germline ends. Germline V gene lookup returns CDR1 PRHDT and CDR2 FYEKMQ (reference sequence). The CDR3 is 14 amino acids. This CDR3 is CASSLGELNTEAFF. CDR3 nucleotide sequence: TGTGCCAGCAGCTTAGGAGAGTTGAACACTGAAGCTTTCTTT.

The V gene is TRBV24-1, the J gene TRBJ2-6, with no clear D. V dropped 5 bases and J dropped 0 bases, with 7 bases sitting between them. The germline CDR1 and CDR2 sequences are KGHDR and SFDVKD. CDR3 size: 15 residues. CDR3: CATSGWVSGANVLTF. In DNA form, the CDR3 reads TGTGCCACCAGTGGTTGGGTCTCTGGGGCCAACGTCCTGACTTTC.

The rearrangement links TRBV11-2 to TRBJ1-2; a weak D match, TRBD1 (5 bases). CDR3 size: 16 residues. From germline, CDR1 is SGHAT and CDR2 FQNNGV. The V and J ends lost 2 bases and 4 bases respectively, with 17 bases between them. For the CDR3, the DNA is TGTGCCAGCAGCTTAAATTGGTTCGGAGACAGCTATGGCTACACCTTC. This translates into CASSLNWFGDSYGYTF.

This clonotype was detected many times. The chain employs TRBV7-6 and TRBJ1-1, with a tentative D call TRBD1 (6 bases). The V end was cut by 4 bases, the J end by 1 base, with 10 bases between. The germline V gene encodes CDR1 SGHVS and CDR2 FNYEAQ. The CDR3 is 14 amino acids. The CDR3, as DNA: TGTGCCAGCAGCTCTGGACAGTGGAACACTGAAGCTTTCTTT. Encoded protein: CASSSGQWNTEAFF. The full variable domain, its missing parts supplied by reference TRBV7-6 and TRBJ1-1, is GAGVSQSPRYKVTKRGQDVALRCDPISGHVSLYWYRQALGQGPEFLTYFNYEAQQDKSGLPNDRFSAERPEGSISTLTIQRTEQRDSAMYRCASSSGQWNTEAFFGQGTRLTVV.

A few counts support this clonotype. The chain links TRBV5-5 to TRBJ2-3; D ambiguous. This CDR3 contains 15 residues. The germline gives CDR1 SGHKS, CDR2 YYEKEE (reference sequence). Trimming cost V 4 bases and J 0 bases, with 12 bases left between them. The DNA for the CDR3 is TGTGCCAGCAGCCCCGCGACGGTTAGCACAGATACGCAGTATTTT. Amino acids: CASSPATVSTDTQYF.

The CDR3 loop reads CASSEYRVETSYNEQFF. CDR3 nucleotides: TGTGCCAGCAGTGAATATAGGGTGGAGACTTCCTACAATGAGCAGTTCTTC. The chain joins TRBV6-1 to TRBJ2-1; D remains unclear. Germline V gene sequence: CDR1 MNHNS, CDR2 SASEGT. V dropped 2 bases and J dropped 1 base, with 15 bases sitting between them. The CDR3 has 17 amino acids.

The chain is built from TRBV4-3 and TRBJ2-2; D gene ambiguous. The CDR3 loop spans 19 amino acids. The ends were cut back, 2 bases at V and 0 bases at J, with 19 bases in the middle. The germline gives CDR1 LGHNA, CDR2 YSLEER. As DNA, the CDR3 is TGCGCCAGCAGCCAAAACATCCTAATGGGAAATACGAACACCGGGGAGCTGTTTTTT. Protein product: CASSQNILMGNTNTGELFF.

This clonotype was counted ten times or more. CDR3 nucleotides: TGTGCCAGCAGTTACACCCTAGGGGGATCTGGGGCCAACGTCCTGACTTTC. This codes for CASSYTLGGSGANVLTF. This chain connects TRBV7-2 to TRBJ2-6; TRBD1 might be the D (6 bases). The V end was cut by 6 bases, the J end by 1 base, with 16 bases between. Germline CDR1 and CDR2: SGHTA and FQGNSA. The CDR3 has 17 residues. Drawing the rest from reference TRBV7-2 and TRBJ2-6, the complete variable domain is GAGVSQSPSNKVTEKGKDVELRCDPISGHTALYWYRQSLGQGLEFLIYFQGNSAPDKSGLPSDRFSAERTGGSVSTLTIQRTQQEDSAVYLCASSYTLGGSGANVLTFGAGSRLTVL.

The chain joins TRBV12-3 or TRBV12-4 to TRBJ1-4; D uncertain. V lost 3 bases, J lost 3 bases, and 14 bases lay in between. The CDR3 runs to 16 residues. This CDR3 reads CASSFILTAPNEKLFF. For the CDR3, the DNA is TGTGCCAGCAGTTTTATTTTAACAGCCCCTAATGAAAAACTGTTTTTT.

This clonotype was detected ten times or more. The chain couples TRBV7-2 to TRBJ1-2; no clear D gene. V lost 5 bases and J 4 bases, leaving 17 bases between the germline ends. Germline V gene data show CDR1 as SGHTA and CDR2 as FQGNSA. The CDR3 runs 15 residues. As DNA, the CDR3 is TGTGCCAGCAGCCCCGAGGGAGTCTTTCCCTATGGCTACACCTTC. Translated, it gives CASSPEGVFPYGYTF. Based on the CDR3 plus reference TRBV7-2 and TRBJ1-2, the full variable domain is GAGVSQSPSNKVTEKGKDVELRCDPISGHTALYWYRQSLGQGLEFLIYFQGNSAPDKSGLPSDRFSAERTGGSVSTLTIQRTQQEDSAVYLCASSPEGVFPYGYTFGSGTRLTVV.

This chain uses TRBV4-1 with TRBJ1-6; D is unclear. V was pared by 4 bases and J by 7 bases, with 23 bases between. The germline V gene has CDR1 MGHRA and CDR2 YSYEKL. The CDR3 is made up of 18 amino acids. Here the CDR3 reads CASSLSPGNLLGNSPLHF. The CDR3, as DNA: TGCGCCAGCAGCCTTTCTCCCGGGAACCTTTTGGGGAATTCACCCCTCCACTTT.